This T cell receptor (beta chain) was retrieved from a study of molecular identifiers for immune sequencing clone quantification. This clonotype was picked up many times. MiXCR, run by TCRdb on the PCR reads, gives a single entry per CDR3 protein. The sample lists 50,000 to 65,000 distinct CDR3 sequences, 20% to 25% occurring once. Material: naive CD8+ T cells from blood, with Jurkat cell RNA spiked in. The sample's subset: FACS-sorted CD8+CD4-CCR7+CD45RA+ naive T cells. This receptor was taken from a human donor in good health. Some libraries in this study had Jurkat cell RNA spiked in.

CDR3: CSARNRGYGTEAFF. The CDR3 coding sequence is TGCAGTGCTAGAAACAGGGGTTATGGCACTGAAGCTTTCTTT. The rearrangement links TRBV20-1 to TRBJ1-1; 7 positions agree with TRBD1. This CDR3 comprises 14 residues. Germline V gives CDR1 DFQATT, CDR2 SNEGSKA (reference sequence). The trim removed 2 bases at V and 4 bases at J, leaving 7 bases unmatched.